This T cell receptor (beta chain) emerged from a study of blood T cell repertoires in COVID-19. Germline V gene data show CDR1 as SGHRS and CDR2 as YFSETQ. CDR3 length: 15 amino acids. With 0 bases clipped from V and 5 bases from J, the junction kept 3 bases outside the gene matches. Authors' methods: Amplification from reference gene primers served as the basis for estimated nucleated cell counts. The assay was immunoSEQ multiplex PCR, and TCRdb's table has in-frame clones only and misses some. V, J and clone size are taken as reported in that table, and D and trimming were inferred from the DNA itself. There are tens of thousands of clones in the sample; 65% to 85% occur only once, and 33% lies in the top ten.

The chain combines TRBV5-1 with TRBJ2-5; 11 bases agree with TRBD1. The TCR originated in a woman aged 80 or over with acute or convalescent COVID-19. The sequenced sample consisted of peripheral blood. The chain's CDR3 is CASSLGTGGQETQYF. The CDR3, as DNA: TGCGCCAGCAGCTTGGGGACAGGGGGCCAGGAGACCCAGTACTTC.